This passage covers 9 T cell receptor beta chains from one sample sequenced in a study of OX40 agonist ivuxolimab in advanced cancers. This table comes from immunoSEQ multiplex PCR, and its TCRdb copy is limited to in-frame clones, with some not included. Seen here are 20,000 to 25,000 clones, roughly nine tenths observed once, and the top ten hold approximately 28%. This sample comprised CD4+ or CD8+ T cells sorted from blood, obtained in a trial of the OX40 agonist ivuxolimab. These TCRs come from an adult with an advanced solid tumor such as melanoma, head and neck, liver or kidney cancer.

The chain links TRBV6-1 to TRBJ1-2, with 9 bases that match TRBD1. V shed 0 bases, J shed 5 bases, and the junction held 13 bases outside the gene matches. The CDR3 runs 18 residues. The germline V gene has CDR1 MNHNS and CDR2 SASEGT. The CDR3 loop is CASSEAWLQGASRYGYTF. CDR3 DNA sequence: TGTGCCAGCAGTGAAGCGTGGTTACAGGGGGCCTCTCGATATGGCTACACCTTC.

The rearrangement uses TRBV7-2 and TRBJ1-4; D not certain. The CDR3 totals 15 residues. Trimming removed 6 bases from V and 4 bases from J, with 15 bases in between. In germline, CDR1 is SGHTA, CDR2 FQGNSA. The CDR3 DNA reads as TGTGCCAGCAGTTATATGCGGACCTATAATGAAAAACTGTTTTTT. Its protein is CASSYMRTYNEKLFF.

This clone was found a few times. CDR3: CAIRGYTGELFF. The CDR3, as DNA: TGTGCCATACGCGGCTACACCGGGGAGCTGTTTTTT. The chain uses TRBV6-5 and TRBJ2-2; D remains unclear. The CDR3 contains 12 residues. Trimming stripped 10 bases from V and 3 bases from J, with 9 bases between. Germline loops: CDR1 MNHEY, CDR2 SVGAGI.

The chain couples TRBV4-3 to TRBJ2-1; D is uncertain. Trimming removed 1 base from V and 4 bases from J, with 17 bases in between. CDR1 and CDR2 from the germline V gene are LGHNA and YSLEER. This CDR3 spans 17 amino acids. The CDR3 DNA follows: TGCGCCAGCAGCCAAGGCGCAGCCCCTCGCCTTTACAATGAGCAGTTCTTC. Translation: CASSQGAAPRLYNEQFF.

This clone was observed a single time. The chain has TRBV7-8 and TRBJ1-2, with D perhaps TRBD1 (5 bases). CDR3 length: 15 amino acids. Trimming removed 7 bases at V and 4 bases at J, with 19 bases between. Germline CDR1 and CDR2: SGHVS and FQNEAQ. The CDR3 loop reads CASTPTHRGSYGYTF. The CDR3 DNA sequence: TGTGCCAGCACACCCACCCATAGGGGCAGCTATGGCTACACCTTC.

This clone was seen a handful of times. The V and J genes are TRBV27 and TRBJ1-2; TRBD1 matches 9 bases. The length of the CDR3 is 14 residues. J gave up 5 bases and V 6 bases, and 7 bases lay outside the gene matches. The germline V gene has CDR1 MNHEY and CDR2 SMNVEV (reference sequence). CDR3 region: CASRAGTGTYGYTF. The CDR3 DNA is TGTGCCAGCAGGGCCGGGACAGGGACTTATGGCTACACCTTC.

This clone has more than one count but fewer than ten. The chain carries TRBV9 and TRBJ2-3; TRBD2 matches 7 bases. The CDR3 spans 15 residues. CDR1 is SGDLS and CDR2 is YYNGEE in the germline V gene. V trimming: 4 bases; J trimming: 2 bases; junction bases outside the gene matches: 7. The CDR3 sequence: CASSPSGDVTDTQYF. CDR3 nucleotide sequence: TGTGCCAGCAGCCCTAGCGGAGATGTCACAGATACGCAGTATTTT.

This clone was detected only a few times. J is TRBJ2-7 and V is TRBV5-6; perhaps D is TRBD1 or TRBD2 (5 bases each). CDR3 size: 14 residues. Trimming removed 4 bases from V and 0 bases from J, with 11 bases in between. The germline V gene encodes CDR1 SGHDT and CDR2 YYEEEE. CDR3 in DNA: TGTGCCAGCAGCCCCGGGGCTAGCTCCTACGAGCAGTACTTC. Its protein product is CASSPGASSYEQYF.

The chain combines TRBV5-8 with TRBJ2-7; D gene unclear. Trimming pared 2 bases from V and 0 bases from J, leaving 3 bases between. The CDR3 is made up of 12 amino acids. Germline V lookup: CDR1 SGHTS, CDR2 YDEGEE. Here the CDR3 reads CASSLSSYEQYF. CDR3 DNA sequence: TGTGCCAGCAGCTTAAGCTCCTACGAGCAGTACTTC.